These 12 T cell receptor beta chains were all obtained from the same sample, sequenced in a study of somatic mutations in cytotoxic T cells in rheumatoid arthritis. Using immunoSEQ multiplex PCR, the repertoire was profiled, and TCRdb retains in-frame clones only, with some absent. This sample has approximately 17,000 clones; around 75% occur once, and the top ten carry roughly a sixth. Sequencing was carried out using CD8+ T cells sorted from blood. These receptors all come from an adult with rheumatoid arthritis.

CDR3 amino acids: CASKSGNGYTF. In nucleotides, the CDR3 is TGTGCCAGTAAATCAGGGAACGGCTACACCTTC. This chain uses TRBV19 with TRBJ1-2, with TRBD1 as a possible D gene (5 bases). V was trimmed by 7 bases and J by 8 bases, leaving 11 bases between them. The CDR3 spans 11 residues. Germline CDR1 LNHDA, CDR2 SQIVND (reference sequence).

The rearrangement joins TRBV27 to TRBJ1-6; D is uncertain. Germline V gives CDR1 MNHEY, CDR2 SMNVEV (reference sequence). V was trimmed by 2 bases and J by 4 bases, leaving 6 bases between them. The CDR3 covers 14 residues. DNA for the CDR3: TGTGCCAGCAGTTTAGGAGCGTATAATTCACCCCTCCACTTT. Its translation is CASSLGAYNSPLHF.

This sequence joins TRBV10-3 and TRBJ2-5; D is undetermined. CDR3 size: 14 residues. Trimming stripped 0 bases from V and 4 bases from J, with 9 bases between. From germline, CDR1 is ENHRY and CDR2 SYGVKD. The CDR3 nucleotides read TGTGCCATCAGTGAGTCGGATGGGCGAGAGACCCAGTACTTC. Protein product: CAISESDGRETQYF.

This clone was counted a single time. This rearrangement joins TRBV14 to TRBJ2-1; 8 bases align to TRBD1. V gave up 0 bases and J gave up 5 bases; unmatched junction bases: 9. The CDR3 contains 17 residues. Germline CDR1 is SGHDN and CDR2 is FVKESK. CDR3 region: CASSQEPHRDRNNEQFF. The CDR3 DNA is TGTGCCAGCAGCCAAGAACCCCACCGGGACAGGAACAATGAGCAGTTCTTC.

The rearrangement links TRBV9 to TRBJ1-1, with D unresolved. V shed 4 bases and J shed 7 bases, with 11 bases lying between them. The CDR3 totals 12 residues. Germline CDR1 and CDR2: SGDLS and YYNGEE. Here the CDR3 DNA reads TGTGCCAGCAGCCCCTGGGAGGGTGAAGCTTTCTTT. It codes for CASSPWEGEAFF.

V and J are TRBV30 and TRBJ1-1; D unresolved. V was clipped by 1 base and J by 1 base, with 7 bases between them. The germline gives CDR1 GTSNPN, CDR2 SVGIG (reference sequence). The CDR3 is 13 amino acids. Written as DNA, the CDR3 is TGTGCCTGGAGTGGAGACACGAACACTGAAGCTTTCTTT. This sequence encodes CAWSGDTNTEAFF.

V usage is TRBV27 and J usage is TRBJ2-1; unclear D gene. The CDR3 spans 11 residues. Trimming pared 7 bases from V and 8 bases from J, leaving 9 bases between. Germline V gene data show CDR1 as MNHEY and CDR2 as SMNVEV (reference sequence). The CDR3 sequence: CASILGDEQFF. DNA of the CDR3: TGTGCCAGCATTCTGGGCGATGAGCAGTTCTTC.

The CDR3 protein is CASSEALRKGKLFF. CDR3 DNA sequence: TGTGCCAGCAGTGAAGCGCTCCGAAAAGGAAAACTGTTTTTT. The V and J genes are TRBV2 and TRBJ1-4; D gene uncertain. The CDR3 extends over 14 amino acids. Trimming took 0 bases from V and 10 from J, leaving 12 bases between them. The germline V gene encodes CDR1 SNHLY and CDR2 FYNNEI.

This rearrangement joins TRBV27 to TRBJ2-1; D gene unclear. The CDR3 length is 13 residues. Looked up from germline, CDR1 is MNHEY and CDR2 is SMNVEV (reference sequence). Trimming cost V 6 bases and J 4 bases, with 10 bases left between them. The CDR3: CASSLGIYNEQFF. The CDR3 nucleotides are TGTGCCAGCAGCCTAGGGATATACAATGAGCAGTTCTTC.

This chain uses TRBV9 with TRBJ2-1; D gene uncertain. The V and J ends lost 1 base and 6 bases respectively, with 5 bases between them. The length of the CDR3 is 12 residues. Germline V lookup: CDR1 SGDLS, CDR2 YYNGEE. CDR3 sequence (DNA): TGTGCCAGCAGCGTACTCGGCAATGAGCAGTTCTTC. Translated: CASSVLGNEQFF. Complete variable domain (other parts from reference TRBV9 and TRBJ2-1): DSGVTQTPKHLITATGQRVTLRCSPRSGDLSVYWYQQSLDQGLQFLIQYYNGEERAKGNILERFSAQQFPDLHSELNLSSLELGDSALYFCASSVLGNEQFFGPGTRLTVL.

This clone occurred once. The CDR3 DNA is TGTGCCAGCAAGAACGGTTACGAGCAGTACTTC. Amino acid sequence: CASKNGYEQYF. The chain uses TRBV6-5 and TRBJ2-7; unclear D gene. The CDR3 runs 11 residues. The germline V gene has CDR1 MNHEY and CDR2 SVGAGI. Deletions cut 7 bases from V and 4 bases from J, with 8 bases between.

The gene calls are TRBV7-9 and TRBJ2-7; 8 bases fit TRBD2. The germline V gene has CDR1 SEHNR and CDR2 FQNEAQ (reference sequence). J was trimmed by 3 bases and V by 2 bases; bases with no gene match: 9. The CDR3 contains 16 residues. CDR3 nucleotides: TGTGCCAGCAGCTTAAATAGCGGGGCTGAGTTCTACGAGCAGTACTTC. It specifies CASSLNSGAEFYEQYF.